Described below is a single T cell receptor (beta chain) sequence and its context. The V end was cut by 0 bases, the J end by 4 bases, with 1 base between. In germline, CDR1 is SGHAT, CDR2 FQNNGV. The length of the CDR3 is 11 residues. The data were taken from a study of control samples from healthy donors and cancer patients. Profiled with immunoSEQ multiplex PCR; TCRdb holds only in-frame clones, not every one. The repertoire consists of approximately 130,000 clones, with about 89% occurring once and the leading ten covering about 2.9%. Sequences were obtained from blood. V gene TRBV11-2 combines with J gene TRBJ2-7; no definite D call. This TCR was recovered from a man in his fifties or sixties in good health. The CDR3 DNA reads as TGTGCCAGCAGCTTAGATTACGAGCAGTACTTC. As protein: CASSLDYEQYF.